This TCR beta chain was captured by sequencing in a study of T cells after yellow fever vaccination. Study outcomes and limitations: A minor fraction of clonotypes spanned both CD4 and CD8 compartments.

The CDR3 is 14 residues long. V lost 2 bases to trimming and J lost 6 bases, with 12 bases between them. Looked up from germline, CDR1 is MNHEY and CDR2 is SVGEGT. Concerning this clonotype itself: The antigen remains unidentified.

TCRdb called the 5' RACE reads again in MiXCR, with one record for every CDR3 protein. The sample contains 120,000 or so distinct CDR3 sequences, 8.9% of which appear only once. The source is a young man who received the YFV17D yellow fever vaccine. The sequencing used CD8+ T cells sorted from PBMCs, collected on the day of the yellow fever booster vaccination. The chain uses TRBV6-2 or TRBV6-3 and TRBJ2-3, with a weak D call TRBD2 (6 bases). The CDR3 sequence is CASSYTDYLDTQYF. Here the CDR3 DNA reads TGTGCCAGCAGTTACACGGACTATTTGGATACGCAGTATTTT.